The rows below give T cell receptor beta chains drawn from one sample of a study of T-cell reconstitution after alpha-beta-depleted transplantation in children. TCRdb reanalysed the PCR reads using MiXCR and keeps one entry per CDR3 protein. The profile shows hundreds of thousands of distinct CDR3 sequences, 15% to 20% of them singletons. Here the sequenced sample was PBMCs, mostly from graft donor cells, taken 360 days after TCRalphabeta/CD19-depleted stem cell transplant. The receptor source for this set is a male patient between 5 and 17 years old who had a stem cell transplant for acute lymphoblastic leukemia, so the T cells may come from the graft donor. Each CDR3 is given with its conserved first and last residue. A D gene is named only where the DNA matches it firmly. Rows give clone size only sometimes, using once, few, many, or a class for an expanded clone.

v_call: TRBV10-3
clone_size: -
d_call: -
j_call: TRBJ1-2
cdr3_nt: TGTGCCATCAGTGTTCGTCAGAATGAGGGCTACACCTTC
cdr3_aa: CAISVRQNEGYTF

v_call: TRBV12-3/TRBV12-4
clone_size: few
d_call: -
j_call: TRBJ2-5
cdr3_nt: TGTGCCAGCAGCCAAGGGGAAAGGGAGACCCAGTACTTC
cdr3_aa: CASSQGERETQYF

v_call: TRBV20-1
clone_size: -
d_call: -
j_call: TRBJ2-7
cdr3_nt: TGCAGTGCTGAATTTCGGGGGGCGTTTCGCTACGAGCAGTACTTC
cdr3_aa: CSAEFRGAFRYEQYF

v_call: TRBV7-2
clone_size: many
d_call: TRBD1
j_call: TRBJ2-7
cdr3_nt: TGTGCCAGCAGCTTAATCGGACAGGGCTACGAGCAGTACTTC
cdr3_aa: CASSLIGQGYEQYF

v_call: TRBV4-1
clone_size: many
d_call: -
j_call: TRBJ2-1
cdr3_nt: TGCGCCAGCAGCCAGATGACTAGGTTCGACAATGAGCAGTTCTTC
cdr3_aa: CASSQMTRFDNEQFF

v_call: TRBV5-1
clone_size: few
d_call: -
j_call: TRBJ2-7
cdr3_nt: TGCGCCAGCAGCTTCATAGGAGGGCTGGATGAGCAGTACTTC
cdr3_aa: CASSFIGGLDEQYF

v_call: TRBV6-2/TRBV6-3
clone_size: -
d_call: -
j_call: TRBJ2-1
cdr3_nt: TGTGCCAGCAGCCGCGGCGTAATCTACAATGAGCAGTTCTTC
cdr3_aa: CASSRGVIYNEQFF

v_call: TRBV5-6
clone_size: -
d_call: -
j_call: TRBJ2-3
cdr3_nt: TGTGCCAGCAGCCCGGAGGCAGGATACACAGATACGCAGTATTTT
cdr3_aa: CASSPEAGYTDTQYF

v_call: TRBV7-7
clone_size: few
d_call: TRBD2
j_call: TRBJ2-5
cdr3_nt: TGTGCCAGCAGCTTGTCCGGGACTAGAATAGAGACCCAGTACTTC
cdr3_aa: CASSLSGTRIETQYF

v_call: TRBV11-2
clone_size: few
d_call: -
j_call: TRBJ2-1
cdr3_nt: TGTGCCAGCAGGCCCCCGTGGGGATACAATGAGCAGTTCTTC
cdr3_aa: CASRPPWGYNEQFF

v_call: TRBV7-3
clone_size: few
d_call: -
j_call: TRBJ1-6
cdr3_nt: TGTGCCAGCAGCTTAATCCTCTTGTCTCCCCTCCACTTT
cdr3_aa: CASSLILLSPLHF

v_call: TRBV27
clone_size: few
d_call: -
j_call: TRBJ1-1
cdr3_nt: TGTGCCAGCAGTTTAGGCCTTCAGAGGAACACTGAAGCTTTCTTT
cdr3_aa: CASSLGLQRNTEAFF

v_call: TRBV4-2
clone_size: many
d_call: -
j_call: TRBJ2-3
cdr3_nt: TGTGCCAGCAGCCAAGATGTGTTGGATACGCAGTATTTT
cdr3_aa: CASSQDVLDTQYF

v_call: TRBV11-3
clone_size: -
d_call: -
j_call: TRBJ2-1
cdr3_nt: TGTGCCAGCAGCAGCGGTAGCGGCTACTACAATGAGCAGTTCTTC
cdr3_aa: CASSSGSGYYNEQFF

v_call: TRBV6-1
clone_size: -
d_call: -
j_call: TRBJ2-1
cdr3_nt: TGTGCCAGCAGTGAACCTATTGAAGGACCCAATGAGCAGTTCTTC
cdr3_aa: CASSEPIEGPNEQFF

v_call: TRBV5-1
clone_size: few
d_call: -
j_call: TRBJ2-4
cdr3_nt: TGCGCCAGCAGCTTGGTGGGACTCAGTAAAAACATTCAGTACTTC
cdr3_aa: CASSLVGLSKNIQYF

v_call: TRBV10-3
clone_size: -
d_call: TRBD2
j_call: TRBJ2-3
cdr3_nt: TGTGCCATCAGTGGGTTAAGTCAGCGGGACACAGATACGCAGTATTTT
cdr3_aa: CAISGLSQRDTDTQYF

v_call: TRBV4-1
clone_size: -
d_call: -
j_call: TRBJ2-1
cdr3_nt: TGCGCCAGCAGCCAAGACGATGGTGGGTCCCTTTACAATGAGCAGTTCTTC
cdr3_aa: CASSQDDGGSLYNEQFF

v_call: TRBV5-1
clone_size: few
d_call: -
j_call: TRBJ1-4
cdr3_nt: TGCGCCAGCAGGCAGGTGGGGACTAATGAAAAACTGTTTTTT
cdr3_aa: CASRQVGTNEKLFF

v_call: TRBV7-6
clone_size: few
d_call: TRBD2
j_call: TRBJ2-7
cdr3_nt: TGTGCCAGCGCGCCGCGGGAGGTGTCCTACGAGCAGTACTTC
cdr3_aa: CASAPREVSYEQYF

v_call: TRBV12-3/TRBV12-4
clone_size: once
d_call: TRBD2
j_call: TRBJ2-5
cdr3_nt: TGTGCCAGCAGTCGACTAGCGGTGGAGACCCAGTACTTC
cdr3_aa: CASSRLAVETQYF

v_call: TRBV20-1
clone_size: -
d_call: TRBD1
j_call: TRBJ2-7
cdr3_nt: TGCAGTGCTGCACCTCCGACAGGGGGCGAGCAGTACTTC
cdr3_aa: CSAAPPTGGEQYF

v_call: TRBV7-6
clone_size: many
d_call: TRBD2
j_call: TRBJ2-7
cdr3_nt: TGTGCCAGCAGCCCAATAACAAAGCGGGAGGGTTACGAGCAGTACTTC
cdr3_aa: CASSPITKREGYEQYF

v_call: TRBV5-1
clone_size: few
d_call: TRBD2
j_call: TRBJ2-1
cdr3_nt: TGTGCCAGCAGCCTAGCGGGAGTCCGCAATGAGCAGTTCTTC
cdr3_aa: CASSLAGVRNEQFF

v_call: TRBV5-1
clone_size: -
d_call: -
j_call: TRBJ2-7
cdr3_nt: TGCGCCAGCAGCTTGGGGTACTTCCGCGACGGACCCGCGGCCTACGAGCAGTACTTC
cdr3_aa: CASSLGYFRDGPAAYEQYF

v_call: TRBV15
clone_size: -
d_call: -
j_call: TRBJ2-5
cdr3_nt: TGTGCCACCAGCACCCAGACTCGGGAGACCCAGTACTTC
cdr3_aa: CATSTQTRETQYF

v_call: TRBV25-1
clone_size: -
d_call: -
j_call: TRBJ1-2
cdr3_nt: TGTGCCAGCAGTCCTTGGGGCGGCCTGGGCTACACCTTC
cdr3_aa: CASSPWGGLGYTF

v_call: TRBV5-1
clone_size: few
d_call: TRBD2
j_call: TRBJ2-1
cdr3_nt: TGCGCCAGCAGCTTGGTGCGAGCGGGATACAATGAGCAGTTCTTC
cdr3_aa: CASSLVRAGYNEQFF

v_call: TRBV4-1
clone_size: -
d_call: -
j_call: TRBJ1-4
cdr3_nt: TGCGCCAGCAGCCCCCTACTACAGGGAGCTAATGAAAAACTGTTTTTT
cdr3_aa: CASSPLLQGANEKLFF

v_call: TRBV5-1
clone_size: many
d_call: -
j_call: TRBJ2-1
cdr3_nt: TGCGCCAGCAGCTTGGCCTTTAGGGGCTCCTACAATGAGCAGTTCTTC
cdr3_aa: CASSLAFRGSYNEQFF

v_call: TRBV27
clone_size: few
d_call: -
j_call: TRBJ1-5
cdr3_nt: TGTGCCAGCAGTTTTGGGCGGGGTCGCAATCAGCCCCAGCATTTT
cdr3_aa: CASSFGRGRNQPQHF

v_call: TRBV2
clone_size: -
d_call: TRBD1
j_call: TRBJ2-5
cdr3_nt: TGTGCCAGCAGGAGGGGGCTTCTGATAGTCCTCAAAGAGACCCAGTACTTC
cdr3_aa: CASRRGLLIVLKETQYF

v_call: TRBV4-1
clone_size: few
d_call: TRBD1
j_call: TRBJ2-5
cdr3_nt: TGCGCCAGCAGCCAGGGGACAGTAGGAAACCAAGAGACCCAGTACTTC
cdr3_aa: CASSQGTVGNQETQYF

v_call: TRBV19
clone_size: -
d_call: TRBD1
j_call: TRBJ2-1
cdr3_nt: TGTGCCAGTAGTGAGCCCGGACAGGACTCCTACAATGAGCAGTTCTTC
cdr3_aa: CASSEPGQDSYNEQFF

v_call: TRBV27
clone_size: few
d_call: -
j_call: TRBJ1-5
cdr3_nt: TGTGCCAGCAGTTTAATTTCCAGGGGTCCAAATCAGCCCCAGCATTTT
cdr3_aa: CASSLISRGPNQPQHF

v_call: TRBV5-1
clone_size: few
d_call: -
j_call: TRBJ2-7
cdr3_nt: TGCGCCAGCAGCTTGGGGATGTATAACTACGAGCAGTACTTC
cdr3_aa: CASSLGMYNYEQYF

v_call: TRBV5-5
clone_size: many
d_call: TRBD1
j_call: TRBJ1-5
cdr3_nt: TGTGCCAGCAGCTGGACAGGGGACAATCAGCCCCAGCATTTT
cdr3_aa: CASSWTGDNQPQHF

v_call: TRBV18
clone_size: few
d_call: TRBD2
j_call: TRBJ2-7
cdr3_nt: TGTGCCAGCTCACCACCCACTAGCGGCGGATACGAGCAGTACTTC
cdr3_aa: CASSPPTSGGYEQYF

v_call: TRBV20-1
clone_size: few
d_call: -
j_call: TRBJ1-3
cdr3_nt: TGCAGTGCTAGAGGAGGCACTTCGGATGGAAACACCATATATTTT
cdr3_aa: CSARGGTSDGNTIYF

v_call: TRBV11-2
clone_size: many
d_call: TRBD2
j_call: TRBJ2-1
cdr3_nt: TGTGCCAGCAGCTCCCAGCGGGAATCCTACAATGAGCAGTTCTTC
cdr3_aa: CASSSQRESYNEQFF

v_call: TRBV29-1
clone_size: -
d_call: -
j_call: TRBJ2-5
cdr3_nt: TGCAGCGCCACTGGGCCCGGGGGTAGGGAGACCCAGTACTTC
cdr3_aa: CSATGPGGRETQYF

v_call: TRBV11-2
clone_size: -
d_call: -
j_call: TRBJ2-4
cdr3_nt: TGTGCCAGCAGCTTAATCTGGGGGATGAAACGAGGAGAGAACATTCAGTACTTC
cdr3_aa: CASSLIWGMKRGENIQYF

v_call: TRBV10-2
clone_size: -
d_call: TRBD2
j_call: TRBJ2-5
cdr3_nt: TGCGCCAGCAGTGAGTCGAGACTAGCGGGGGTAGAGACCCAGTACTTC
cdr3_aa: CASSESRLAGVETQYF

v_call: TRBV4-1
clone_size: once
d_call: -
j_call: TRBJ2-7
cdr3_nt: TGCGCCAGCAGCCAAACATCCTCCGGGACGAGGACTGACTACGAGCAGTACTTC
cdr3_aa: CASSQTSSGTRTDYEQYF

v_call: TRBV3-1
clone_size: -
d_call: TRBD2
j_call: TRBJ2-7
cdr3_nt: TGTGCCAGCAGCCAACGGCTAGCGGGAGGGCCTCTGGACGAGCAGTACTTC
cdr3_aa: CASSQRLAGGPLDEQYF

v_call: TRBV4-2
clone_size: -
d_call: -
j_call: TRBJ2-6
cdr3_nt: TGTGCCAGCAGCCCTAGGAGGGTCCCGGTCCCCCTTTCTGGGGCCAACGTCCTGACTTTC
cdr3_aa: CASSPRRVPVPLSGANVLTF

v_call: TRBV12-3/TRBV12-4
clone_size: few
d_call: TRBD1
j_call: TRBJ2-7
cdr3_nt: TGTGCCAGCAGTGCTGACAGGGTGAGATCCTACGAGCAGTACTTC
cdr3_aa: CASSADRVRSYEQYF

v_call: TRBV5-1
clone_size: -
d_call: -
j_call: TRBJ2-7
cdr3_nt: TGCGCCAGCGTCCTTGACCCCGCGGGCGGGTCCTACGAGCAGTACTTC
cdr3_aa: CASVLDPAGGSYEQYF

v_call: TRBV28
clone_size: few
d_call: -
j_call: TRBJ2-7
cdr3_nt: TGTGCCAGCAGTTTGGAGCGACAAGACGAGCAGTACTTC
cdr3_aa: CASSLERQDEQYF

v_call: TRBV12-3/TRBV12-4
clone_size: -
d_call: -
j_call: TRBJ2-7
cdr3_nt: TGTGCCAGCAGTCTCCCCTGGACGTGGCCCGAGCAGTACTTC
cdr3_aa: CASSLPWTWPEQYF

v_call: TRBV6-1
clone_size: -
d_call: TRBD1
j_call: TRBJ1-6
cdr3_nt: TGTGCCAGCAGGCGGACAGGGGCCACTCTCCTCCACTTT
cdr3_aa: CASRRTGATLLHF

v_call: TRBV27
clone_size: few
d_call: -
j_call: TRBJ2-2
cdr3_nt: TGTGCCAGCAGTTTACCCCTAGCGTCCAAGGCCGGGGAGCTGTTTTTT
cdr3_aa: CASSLPLASKAGELFF

v_call: TRBV5-1
clone_size: -
d_call: TRBD1
j_call: TRBJ2-3
cdr3_nt: TGCGCCAGCAGCTTGGACAGGGGAGACACAGATACGCAGTATTTT
cdr3_aa: CASSLDRGDTDTQYF

v_call: TRBV24-1
clone_size: few
d_call: TRBD2
j_call: TRBJ2-1
cdr3_nt: TGTGCCACCAGTGATTTTCGACTAGCGGTCAATGAGCAGTTCTTC
cdr3_aa: CATSDFRLAVNEQFF